In its sample, the clone carrying this T cell receptor (beta chain) was seen a few times. CDR1 and CDR2 from the germline V gene are SGHRS and YFSETQ. The V and J ends lost 0 bases and 6 bases, in that order; junction bases with no gene match: 7. The length of the CDR3 is 15 residues. Known numbers of the T cell clone KT2 were added to PBMC. KT2 cells were mixed with fixed PBMC numbers at varying ratios. The data were taken from a study of quantifying T cell responses using KT2 cells. Study as a whole: Reverse transcription used primers in the TCR alpha and beta constant regions. The second PCR was a qPCR stopped at a predetermined fluorescence threshold.

An oligo carrying a UMI was ligated to the cDNA 3' end. First-round PCR used around 4 cycles and beta primers RC1.1 and RC1.2 covering TRBC1 and TRBC2. Separate processing of TCR alpha and beta chains began at the second PCR. One entry per CDR3 protein results from TCRdb running MiXCR on the UMI-ligation and nested PCR reads. Here the sample spans 40,000 or so distinct CDR3 sequences, 17% being singletons. V usage is TRBV5-1 and J usage is TRBJ1-1, with 8 bases fitting TRBD1. Source material: PBMCs spiked with cells of the T cell clone KT2. The sequence derives from a human donor. The CDR3: CASSLAPGQEPEAFF. CDR3 sequence (DNA): TGCGCCAGCAGCTTGGCCCCGGGACAGGAACCTGAAGCTTTCTTT. Combining the CDR3 with reference TRBV5-1 and TRBJ1-1 gives the whole variable domain KAGVTQTPRYLIKTRGQQVTLSCSPISGHRSVSWYQQTPGQGLQFLFEYFSETQRNKGNFPGRFSGRQFSNSRSEMNVSTLELGDSALYLCASSLAPGQEPEAFFGQGTRLTVV.